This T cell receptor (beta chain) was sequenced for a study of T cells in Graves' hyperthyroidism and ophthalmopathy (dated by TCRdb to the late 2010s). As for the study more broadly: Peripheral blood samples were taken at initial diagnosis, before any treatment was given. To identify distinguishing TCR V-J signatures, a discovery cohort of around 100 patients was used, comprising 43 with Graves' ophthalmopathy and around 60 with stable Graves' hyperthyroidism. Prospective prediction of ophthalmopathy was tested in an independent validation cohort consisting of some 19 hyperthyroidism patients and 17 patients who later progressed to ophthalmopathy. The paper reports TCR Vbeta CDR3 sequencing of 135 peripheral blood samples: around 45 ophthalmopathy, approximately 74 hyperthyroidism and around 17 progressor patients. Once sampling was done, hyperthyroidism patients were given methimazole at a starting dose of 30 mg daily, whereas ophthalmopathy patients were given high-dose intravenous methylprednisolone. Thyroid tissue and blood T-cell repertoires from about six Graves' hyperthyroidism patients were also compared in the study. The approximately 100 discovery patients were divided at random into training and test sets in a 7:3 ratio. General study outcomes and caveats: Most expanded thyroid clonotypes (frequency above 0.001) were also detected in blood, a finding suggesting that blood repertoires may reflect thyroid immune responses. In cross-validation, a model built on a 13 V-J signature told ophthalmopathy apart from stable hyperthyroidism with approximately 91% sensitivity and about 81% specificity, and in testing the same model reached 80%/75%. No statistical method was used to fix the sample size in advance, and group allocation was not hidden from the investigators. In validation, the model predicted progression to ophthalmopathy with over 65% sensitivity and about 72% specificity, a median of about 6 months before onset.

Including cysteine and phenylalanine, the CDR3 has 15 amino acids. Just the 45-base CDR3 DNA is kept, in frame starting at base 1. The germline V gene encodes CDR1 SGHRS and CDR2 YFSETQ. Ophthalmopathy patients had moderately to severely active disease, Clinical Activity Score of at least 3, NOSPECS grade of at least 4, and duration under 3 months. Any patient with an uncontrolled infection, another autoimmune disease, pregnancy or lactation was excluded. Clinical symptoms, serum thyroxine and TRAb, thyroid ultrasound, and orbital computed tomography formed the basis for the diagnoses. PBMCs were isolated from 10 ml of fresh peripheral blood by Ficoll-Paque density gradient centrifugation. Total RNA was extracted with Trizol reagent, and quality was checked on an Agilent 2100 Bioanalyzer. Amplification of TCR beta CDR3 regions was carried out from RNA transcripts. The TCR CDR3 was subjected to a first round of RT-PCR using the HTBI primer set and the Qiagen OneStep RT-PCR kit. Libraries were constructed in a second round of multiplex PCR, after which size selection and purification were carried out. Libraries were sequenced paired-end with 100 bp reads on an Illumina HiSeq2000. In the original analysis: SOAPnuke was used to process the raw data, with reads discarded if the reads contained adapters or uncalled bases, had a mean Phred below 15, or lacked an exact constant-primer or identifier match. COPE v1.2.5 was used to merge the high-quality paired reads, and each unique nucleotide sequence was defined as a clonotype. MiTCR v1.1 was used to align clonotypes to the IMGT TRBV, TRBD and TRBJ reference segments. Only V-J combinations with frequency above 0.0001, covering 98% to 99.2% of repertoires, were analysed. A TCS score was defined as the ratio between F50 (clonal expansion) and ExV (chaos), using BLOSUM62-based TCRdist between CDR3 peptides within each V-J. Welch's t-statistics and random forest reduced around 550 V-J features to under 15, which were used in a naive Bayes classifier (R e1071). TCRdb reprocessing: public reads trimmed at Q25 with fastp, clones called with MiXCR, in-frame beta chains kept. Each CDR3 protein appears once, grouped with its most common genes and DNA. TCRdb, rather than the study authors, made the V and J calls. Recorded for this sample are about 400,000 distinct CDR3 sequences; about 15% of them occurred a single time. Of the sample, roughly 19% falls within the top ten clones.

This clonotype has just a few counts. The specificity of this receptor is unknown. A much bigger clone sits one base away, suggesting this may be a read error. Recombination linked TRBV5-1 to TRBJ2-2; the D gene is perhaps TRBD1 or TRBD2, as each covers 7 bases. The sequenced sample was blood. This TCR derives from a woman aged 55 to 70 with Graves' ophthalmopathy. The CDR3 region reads CVSKSTTGRAGELFF. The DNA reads TGCGTCAGCAAATCGACGACAGGGAGGGCCGGGGAGCTGTTTTTT. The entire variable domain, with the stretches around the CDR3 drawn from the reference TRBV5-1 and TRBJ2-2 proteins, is KAGVTQTPRYLIKTRGQQVTLSCSPISGHRSVSWYQQTPGQGLQFLFEYFSETQRNKGNFPGRFSGRQFSNSRSEMNVSTLELGDSALYLCVSKSTTGRAGELFFGEGSRLTVL.